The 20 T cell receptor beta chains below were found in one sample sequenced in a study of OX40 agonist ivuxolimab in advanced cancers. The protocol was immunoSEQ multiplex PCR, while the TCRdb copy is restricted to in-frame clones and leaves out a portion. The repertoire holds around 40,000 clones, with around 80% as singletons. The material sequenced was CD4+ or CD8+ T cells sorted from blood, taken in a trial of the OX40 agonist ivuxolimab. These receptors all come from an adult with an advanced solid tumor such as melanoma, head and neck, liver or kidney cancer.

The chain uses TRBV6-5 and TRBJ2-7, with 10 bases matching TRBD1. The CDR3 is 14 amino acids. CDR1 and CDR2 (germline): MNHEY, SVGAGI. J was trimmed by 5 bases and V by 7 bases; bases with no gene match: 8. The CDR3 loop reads CASTPGQGLDEQYF. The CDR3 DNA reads TGTGCCAGCACCCCGGGACAGGGGTTGGACGAGCAGTACTTC.

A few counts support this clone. The CDR3 spells CASSISLTGPSPYGYTF. The DNA for the CDR3 is TGTGCCAGTAGTATAAGCCTGACAGGGCCTTCTCCTTATGGCTACACCTTC. V usage is TRBV19 and J usage is TRBJ1-2, with TRBD1 matching over 7 bases. This CDR3 contains 17 residues. Germline trimming cut 2 bases from V and 5 bases from J; bases unmatched to any gene: 14. CDR1 and CDR2 from the germline V gene are LNHDA and SQIVND (reference sequence).

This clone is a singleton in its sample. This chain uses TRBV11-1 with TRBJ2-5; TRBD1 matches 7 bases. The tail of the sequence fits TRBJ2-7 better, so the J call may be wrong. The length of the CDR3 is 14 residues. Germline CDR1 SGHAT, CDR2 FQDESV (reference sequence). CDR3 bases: TGTGCCAGCAGCTTCGCGCCACAGGGGTACGAGCAGTACTTC. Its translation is CASSFAPQGYEQYF.

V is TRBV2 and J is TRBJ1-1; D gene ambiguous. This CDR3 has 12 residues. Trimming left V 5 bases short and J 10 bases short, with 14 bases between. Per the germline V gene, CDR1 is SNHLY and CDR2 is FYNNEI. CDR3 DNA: TGTGCCAGCAGTAAAGGTCCCGCGATAGCTTTCTTT. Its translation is CASSKGPAIAFF.

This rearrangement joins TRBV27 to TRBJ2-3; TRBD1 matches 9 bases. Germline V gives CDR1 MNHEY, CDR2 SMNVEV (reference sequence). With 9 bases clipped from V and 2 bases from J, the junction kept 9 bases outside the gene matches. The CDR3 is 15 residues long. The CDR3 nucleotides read TGTGCCAGACCCCACCGGGACAGGGACACAGATACGCAGTATTTT. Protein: CARPHRDRDTDTQYF.

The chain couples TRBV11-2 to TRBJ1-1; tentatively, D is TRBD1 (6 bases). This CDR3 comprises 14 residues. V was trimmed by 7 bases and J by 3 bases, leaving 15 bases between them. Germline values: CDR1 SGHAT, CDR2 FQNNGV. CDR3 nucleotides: TGTGCCAGCACCCCTCCAGGGGTGGACACTGAAGCTTTCTTT. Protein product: CASTPPGVDTEAFF.

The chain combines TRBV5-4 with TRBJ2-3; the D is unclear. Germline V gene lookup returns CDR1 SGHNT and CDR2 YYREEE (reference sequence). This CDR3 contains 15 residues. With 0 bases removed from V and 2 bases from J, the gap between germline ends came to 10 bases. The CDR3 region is CASSLGQTYTDTQYF. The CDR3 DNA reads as TGTGCCAGCAGCTTGGGCCAGACCTACACAGATACGCAGTATTTT.

CDR3 loop: CASSKGEGSNTGELFF. Here the CDR3 DNA reads TGCGCCAGCAGTAAAGGGGAGGGTTCGAACACCGGGGAGCTGTTTTTT. The genes are TRBV5-1 and TRBJ2-2; 7 bases are a match to TRBD2. The CDR3 loop spans 16 amino acids. The V and J ends lost 5 bases and 0 bases, in that order; junction bases with no gene match: 7. Germline loops: CDR1 SGHRS, CDR2 YFSETQ.

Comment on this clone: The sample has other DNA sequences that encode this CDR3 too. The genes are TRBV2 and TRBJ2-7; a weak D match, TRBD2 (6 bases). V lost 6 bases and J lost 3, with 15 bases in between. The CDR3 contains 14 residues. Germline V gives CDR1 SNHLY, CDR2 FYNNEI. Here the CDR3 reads CASRRLAGFYEQYF. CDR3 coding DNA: TGTGCCAGCAGGAGACTGGCGGGATTCTACGAGCAGTACTTC.

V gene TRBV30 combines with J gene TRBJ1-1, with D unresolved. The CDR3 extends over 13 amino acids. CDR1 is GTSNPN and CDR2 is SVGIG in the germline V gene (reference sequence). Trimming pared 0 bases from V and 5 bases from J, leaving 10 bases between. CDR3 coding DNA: TGTGCCTGGAGTGTACTTGTGGGAACTGAAGCTTTCTTT. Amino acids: CAWSVLVGTEAFF.

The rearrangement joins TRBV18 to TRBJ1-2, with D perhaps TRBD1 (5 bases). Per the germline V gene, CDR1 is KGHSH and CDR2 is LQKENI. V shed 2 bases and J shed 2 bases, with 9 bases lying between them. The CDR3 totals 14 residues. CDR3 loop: CASSPAGRNYGYTF. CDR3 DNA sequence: TGTGCCAGCTCACCAGCAGGGCGCAACTATGGCTACACCTTC.

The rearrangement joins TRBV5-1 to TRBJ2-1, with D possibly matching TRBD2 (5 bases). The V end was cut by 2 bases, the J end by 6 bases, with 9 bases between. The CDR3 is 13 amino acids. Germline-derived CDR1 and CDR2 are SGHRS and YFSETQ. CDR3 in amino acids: CASSLGGPNEQFF. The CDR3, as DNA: TGCGCCAGCAGCTTAGGAGGCCCCAATGAGCAGTTCTTC.

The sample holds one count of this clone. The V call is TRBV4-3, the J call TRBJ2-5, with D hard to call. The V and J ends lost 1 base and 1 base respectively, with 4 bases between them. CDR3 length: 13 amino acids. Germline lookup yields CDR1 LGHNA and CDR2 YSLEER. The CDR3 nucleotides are TGCGCCAGCAGCCAAGCGGTCCAAGAGACCCAGTACTTC. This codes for CASSQAVQETQYF.

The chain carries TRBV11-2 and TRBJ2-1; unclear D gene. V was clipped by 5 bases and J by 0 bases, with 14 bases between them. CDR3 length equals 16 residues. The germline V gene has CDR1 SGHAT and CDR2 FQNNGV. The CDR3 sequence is CASSLRSDSSYNEQFF. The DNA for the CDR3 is TGTGCCAGCAGCCTTAGGAGCGATAGCTCCTACAATGAGCAGTTCTTC.

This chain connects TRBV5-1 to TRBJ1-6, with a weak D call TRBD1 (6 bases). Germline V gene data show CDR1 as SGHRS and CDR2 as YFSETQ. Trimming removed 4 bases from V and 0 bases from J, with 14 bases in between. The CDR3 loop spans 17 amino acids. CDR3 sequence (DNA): TGCGCCAGCAGCCGACAGGACCGAGGCTCCTATAATTCACCCCTCCACTTT. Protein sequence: CASSRQDRGSYNSPLHF.

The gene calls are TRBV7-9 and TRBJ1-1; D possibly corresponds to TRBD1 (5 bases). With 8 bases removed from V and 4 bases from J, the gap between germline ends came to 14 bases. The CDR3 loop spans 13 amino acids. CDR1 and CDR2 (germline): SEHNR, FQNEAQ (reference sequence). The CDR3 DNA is TGTGCCAGCCTTGGAGTGGGGGGCACTGAAGCTTTCTTT. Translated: CASLGVGGTEAFF.

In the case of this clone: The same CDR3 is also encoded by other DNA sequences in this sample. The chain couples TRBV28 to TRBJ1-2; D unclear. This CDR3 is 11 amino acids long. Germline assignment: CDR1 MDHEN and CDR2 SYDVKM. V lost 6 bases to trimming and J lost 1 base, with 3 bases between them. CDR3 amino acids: CASSINYGYTF. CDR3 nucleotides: TGTGCCAGCAGCATTAACTATGGCTACACCTTC.

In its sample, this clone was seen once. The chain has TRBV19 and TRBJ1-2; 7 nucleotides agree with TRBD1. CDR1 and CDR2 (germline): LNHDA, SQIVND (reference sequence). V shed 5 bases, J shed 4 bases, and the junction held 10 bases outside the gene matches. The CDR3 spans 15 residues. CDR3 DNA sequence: TGTGCCAGTAGTGCGAGCTCAGGGGGAACCTATGGCTACACCTTC. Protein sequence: CASSASSGGTYGYTF.

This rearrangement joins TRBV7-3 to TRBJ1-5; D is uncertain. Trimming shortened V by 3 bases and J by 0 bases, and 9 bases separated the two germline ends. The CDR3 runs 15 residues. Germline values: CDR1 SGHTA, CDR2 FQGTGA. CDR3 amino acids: CASSLTVNSNQPQHF. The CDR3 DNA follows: TGTGCCAGCAGCTTGACGGTTAATAGCAATCAGCCCCAGCATTTT.

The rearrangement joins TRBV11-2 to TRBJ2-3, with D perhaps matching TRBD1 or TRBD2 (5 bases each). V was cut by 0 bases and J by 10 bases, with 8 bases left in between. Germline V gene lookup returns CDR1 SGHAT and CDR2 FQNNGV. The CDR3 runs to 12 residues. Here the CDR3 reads CASSLDGTAQYF. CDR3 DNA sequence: TGTGCCAGCAGCTTAGACGGGACCGCGCAGTATTTT.